These 22 T cell receptor beta chains were sequenced from one sample in a study of control samples from healthy donors and cancer patients. Profiled with immunoSEQ multiplex PCR; TCRdb holds only in-frame clones, not every one. The table has about 180,000 clones, 90% seen once. The sample taken for sequencing was blood. The receptors derive from a woman between 50 and 59 years old in good health.

J is TRBJ2-1 and V is TRBV19; a possible D gene is TRBD2 (5 bases). Deletions cut 3 bases from V and 10 bases from J, with 16 bases between. Germline CDR1 is LNHDA and CDR2 is SQIVND (reference sequence). This CDR3 is built from 14 residues. The CDR3, as DNA: TGTGCCAGTAGTATTTGGGCGGGTGAGACAGAGCAGTTCTTC. Translation: CASSIWAGETEQFF.

The table lists this clone with a count of one. The CDR3 coding sequence is TGTGCCTGGAGTCCGACAGGGGGGCGAGAGACCCAGTACTTC. It translates to CAWSPTGGRETQYF. This rearrangement joins TRBV30 to TRBJ2-5, with TRBD1 matching over 9 bases. Germline loops: CDR1 GTSNPN, CDR2 SVGIG (reference sequence). With V trimmed by 2 bases and J by 4 bases, 5 bases remained unmatched. The CDR3 loop spans 14 amino acids.

This chain uses TRBV4-1 with TRBJ2-5; possible D gene TRBD2, 6 bases. The CDR3 contains 16 residues. V was cut by 0 bases and J by 5 bases, with 16 bases left in between. The germline V gene encodes CDR1 MGHRA and CDR2 YSYEKL. CDR3 protein: CASSQDGGGGRETQYF. DNA of the CDR3: TGCGCCAGCAGCCAAGATGGAGGTGGAGGGAGGGAGACCCAGTACTTC.

In DNA, the CDR3 is TGTGCCAGCAGCGTGGGGACAATAGAGACCCAGTACTTC. Translation: CASSVGTIETQYF. The chain recombines TRBV5-6 with TRBJ2-5; TRBD1 might be the D (6 bases). CDR1 and CDR2 from the germline V gene are SGHDT and YYEEEE. Deletions cut 4 bases from V and 4 bases from J, with 11 bases between. The CDR3 runs to 13 residues.

J is TRBJ2-1 and V is TRBV10-1; D gene uncertain. This CDR3 has 12 amino acids. CDR1 WNHNN and CDR2 SYGVQD come from the germline V gene (reference sequence). The germline V and J ends were trimmed by 4 bases and 12 bases, with 13 bases remaining between them. In DNA, the CDR3 is TGCGCCAGCAGTGCACACGTTTTCGGGCAGTTCTTC. It yields the protein CASSAHVFGQFF.

V usage is TRBV30 and J usage is TRBJ1-6, with TRBD1 as a possible D gene (5 bases). The CDR3 runs to 14 residues. Trimming took 0 bases from V and 9 from J, leaving 12 bases between them. CDR1 and CDR2 (germline): GTSNPN, SVGIG (reference sequence). The CDR3 DNA follows: TGTGCCTGGAGTGTTGAGGGGAAGCGTTCACCCCTCCACTTT. It specifies CAWSVEGKRSPLHF.

The rearrangement links TRBV6-5 to TRBJ2-5; tentative D call: TRBD2 (7 bases). The V end lost 6 bases, the J end lost 2 bases, and 13 bases lay between the germline ends. Germline CDR1 reads MNHEY; CDR2 reads SVGAGI. The CDR3 is 14 residues long. CDR3 bases: TGTGCCAGCAGGAGGGAGGGGGGACAAGAGACCCAGTACTTC. Protein: CASRREGGQETQYF.

The chain recombines TRBV6-1 with TRBJ2-7; D uncertain. The V end lost 0 bases, the J end lost 7 bases, and 4 bases lay between the germline ends. The CDR3 runs 11 residues. Looked up from germline, CDR1 is MNHNS and CDR2 is SASEGT. The CDR3 sequence is CASSEALEQYF. CDR3 bases: TGTGCCAGCAGTGAAGCGCTGGAGCAGTACTTC.

The genes are TRBV5-1 and TRBJ2-1; tentatively, D is TRBD1 (5 bases). Trimming pared 0 bases from V and 9 bases from J, leaving 16 bases between. This CDR3 comprises 15 residues. The germline V gene has CDR1 SGHRS and CDR2 YFSETQ. This CDR3 reads CASSLAGQGGVEQFF. CDR3 DNA: TGCGCCAGCAGCTTGGCCGGGCAGGGTGGCGTTGAGCAGTTCTTC.

The table lists this clone with a count of one. Other nucleotide sequences from this sample produce the same CDR3. This chain connects TRBV5-1 to TRBJ1-5; no definite D call. The CDR3 is 13 amino acids. V was shortened by 0 bases and J by 0 bases, with 1 base between the two germline ends. Germline CDR1 is SGHRS and CDR2 is YFSETQ. The CDR3 sequence is CASSLDSNQPQHF. DNA of the CDR3: TGCGCCAGCAGCTTGGATAGCAATCAGCCCCAGCATTTT.

This clone was found many times. This sequence joins TRBV4-1 and TRBJ1-2; 7 bases align to TRBD1. Per the germline V gene, CDR1 is MGHRA and CDR2 is YSYEKL. Germline trimming cut 3 bases from V and 4 bases from J; bases unmatched to any gene: 5. This CDR3 spans 14 amino acids. The CDR3 bases are TGCGCCAGCAGCCACCGGGACAGCTTCTATGGCTACACCTTC. It codes for CASSHRDSFYGYTF.

This clone was detected once. The V call is TRBV14, the J call TRBJ2-5, with D maybe TRBD2 (5 bases). Germline V gene data show CDR1 as SGHDN and CDR2 as FVKESK. V dropped 3 bases and J dropped 0 bases, with 11 bases sitting between them. This CDR3 is built from 15 residues. CDR3 protein: CASSQDWGDQETQYF. For the CDR3, the DNA is TGTGCCAGCAGCCAGGATTGGGGAGACCAAGAGACCCAGTACTTC.

This chain joins TRBV4-2 and TRBJ2-5; TRBD2 is a possible D gene (5 bases). Deletions cut 0 bases from V and 4 bases from J, with 9 bases between. The CDR3 is made up of 14 amino acids. The V gene's germline CDR1 is LGHNA and CDR2 YNFKEQ. CDR3 nucleotides: TGTGCCAGCAGCCAAGATACGGGGAGAGAGACCCAGTACTTC. This codes for CASSQDTGRETQYF.

V gene TRBV9 combines with J gene TRBJ2-3; no firm D call. V lost 0 bases to trimming and J lost 6 bases, with 11 bases between them. Germline-derived CDR1 and CDR2 are SGDLS and YYNGEE. CDR3 length equals 14 residues. In nucleotides, the CDR3 is TGTGCCAGCAGCGTAGCCCCATCGTCGGATACGCAGTATTTT. Protein: CASSVAPSSDTQYF.

The chain links TRBV24-1 to TRBJ2-3, with 8 nucleotides matching TRBD1. V lost 9 bases to trimming and J lost 2 bases; unmatched junction nucleotides: 3. This CDR3 has 13 amino acids. CDR1 is KGHDR and CDR2 is SFDVKD in the germline V gene. CDR3 sequence: CATGDRNTDTQYF. CDR3 DNA: TGTGCCACCGGGGACAGGAACACAGATACGCAGTATTTT.

The genes are TRBV6-6 and TRBJ2-3; the match to TRBD1 covers 7 bases. The V gene's germline CDR1 is MNHNY and CDR2 SVGAGI (reference sequence). Trimming took 2 bases from V and 3 from J; bases not matched to a gene: 8. The CDR3 consists of 16 residues. The CDR3 coding sequence is TGTGCCAGCAGTTACGGCAGGGGGATTGAGACAGATACGCAGTATTTT. Amino acid sequence: CASSYGRGIETDTQYF.

The chain links TRBV15 to TRBJ1-6; D might be TRBD1 (6 bases). The CDR3 covers 15 residues. CDR1 LNHNV and CDR2 YYDKDF come from the germline V gene (reference sequence). Deletions cut 3 bases from V and 7 bases from J, with 13 bases between. DNA of the CDR3: TGTGCCACCAGCAGGGAACAGGGTGGAAATTCACCCCTCCACTTT. Translated, it gives CATSREQGGNSPLHF.

The chain uses TRBV6-5 and TRBJ1-1, with D unresolved. Between the trimmed V and J ends, which lost 0 bases and 4 bases, there was a span of 15 bases. The V gene's germline CDR1 is MNHEY and CDR2 SVGAGI. The CDR3 is made up of 16 amino acids. The CDR3 DNA reads as TGTGCCAGCAGTTACTCGATTTTAGCCCCTAGCACTGAAGCTTTCTTT. Its protein is CASSYSILAPSTEAFF.

The rearrangement uses TRBV5-1 and TRBJ2-7; 10 bases are shared with TRBD2. The V gene's germline CDR1 is SGHRS and CDR2 YFSETQ. This CDR3 region has 16 residues. Trimming took 5 bases from V and 0 from J; bases not matched to a gene: 8. The CDR3 DNA follows: TGCGCCAGCAGACTGACCGGGACTAGCGTCTCCTACGAGCAGTACTTC. Translation gives CASRLTGTSVSYEQYF. Drawing the rest from reference TRBV5-1 and TRBJ2-7, the complete variable domain is KAGVTQTPRYLIKTRGQQVTLSCSPISGHRSVSWYQQTPGQGLQFLFEYFSETQRNKGNFPGRFSGRQFSNSRSEMNVSTLELGDSALYLCASRLTGTSVSYEQYFGPGTRLTVT.

This rearrangement joins TRBV28 to TRBJ1-2; D not certain. The CDR3 spans 12 residues. The ends were cut back, 6 bases at V and 4 bases at J, with 9 bases in the middle. The germline V gene encodes CDR1 MDHEN and CDR2 SYDVKM. The CDR3 protein is CASSQASYGYTF. CDR3 nucleotides: TGTGCCAGCAGCCAGGCTTCCTATGGCTACACCTTC.

This clone was recorded once. CDR3 in DNA: TGTGCCAGCTCCCCAGGGATATCGAATCAGCCCCAGCATTTT. Its protein is CASSPGISNQPQHF. The gene calls are TRBV18 and TRBJ1-5; D might be TRBD1 (5 bases). Germline CDR1 is KGHSH and CDR2 is LQKENI. The V end was cut by 6 bases, the J end by 4 bases, with 13 bases between. This CDR3 contains 14 residues.

The V call is TRBV5-6, the J call TRBJ1-1, with 7 bases fitting TRBD1. This CDR3 has 13 amino acids. Germline CDR1 and CDR2: SGHDT and YYEEEE. The junction had 9 bases not matched to a gene; V was cut back by 6 bases and J by 7 bases. CDR3 amino acids: CASTPTGSFEAFF. The CDR3 region has the DNA TGTGCCAGCACCCCGACAGGGAGCTTTGAAGCTTTCTTT.